This TCR beta chain was identified during a study of cytomegalovirus exposure and HLA in healthy donors. The PCR was carried out with 60 Vbeta primers and 13 Jbeta primers. The protocol was immunoSEQ multiplex PCR, while the TCRdb copy is restricted to in-frame clones and leaves out a portion. Its listing shows around 50,000 clones. The length of the CDR3 is 13 residues. Looked up from germline, CDR1 is SGHDT and CDR2 is YYEEEE. V dropped 5 bases and J dropped 7 bases, with 16 bases sitting between them. The chain links TRBV5-6 to TRBJ2-7; TRBD2 is a possible D gene (6 bases). The sequence was collected from a female donor in good health and CMV-seronegative. The specimen was PBMCs. Here the CDR3 DNA reads TGTGCCAGCAGTCAGACCCCCGGGGGTGAGCAGTACTTC. Protein sequence: CASSQTPGGEQYF. The full variable domain, rest sourced from reference TRBV5-6 and TRBJ2-7, is DAGVTQSPTHLIKTRGQQVTLRCSPKSGHDTVSWYQQALGQGPQFIFQYYEEEERQRGNFPDRFSGHQFPNYSSELNVNALLLGDSALYLCASSQTPGGEQYFGPGTRLTVT.